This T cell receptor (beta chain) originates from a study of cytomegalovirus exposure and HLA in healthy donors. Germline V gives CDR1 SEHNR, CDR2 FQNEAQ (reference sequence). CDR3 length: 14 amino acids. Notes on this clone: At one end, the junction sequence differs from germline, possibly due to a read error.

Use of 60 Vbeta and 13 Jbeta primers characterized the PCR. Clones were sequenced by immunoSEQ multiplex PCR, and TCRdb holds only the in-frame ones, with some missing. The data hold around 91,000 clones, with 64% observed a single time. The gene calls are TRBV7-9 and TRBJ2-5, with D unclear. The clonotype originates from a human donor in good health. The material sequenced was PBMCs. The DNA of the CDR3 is TGTGCCAGCAGCAAGGCCGGATCATCAGAGGCCCAGTACTTC. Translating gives CASSKAGSSEAQYF.